This T cell receptor (beta chain) was identified during a study of CD4 and CD8 cells across lung adenocarcinoma regions (dated by TCRdb to the late 2010s). Background on the whole study: Intratumor heterogeneity of the T cell receptor repertoire was examined by comparing tumor centers with tumor margins.

Donors were patients with localized lung adenocarcinoma, a subtype of non-small cell lung cancer. The samples were taken from the margins of localized lung adenocarcinomas. CD4+ T cells from tumor tissue were profiled separately from CD8+ T cells for TCR repertoire analysis. V and J are truncated by 4 bases and 1 base respectively, leaving an intervening sequence of 16 bases. Based on the germline V gene, the CDR1 and CDR2 sequences are MNHNS and SASEGT. Reading from cysteine to phenylalanine, the CDR3 counts 16 amino acids. CDR3 DNA only is kept here, 48 bases in frame from base 1. Based on its abundance in the sample, this clonotype is medium-sized (0.01 to 0.1%). Its antigen has not been determined. No base quality values were provided; no much bigger clone lies one nucleotide off. The library came from PCR. Instrument on record: HiSeq X Ten. TCRdb trimmed public reads at Q25 via fastp, called clones via MiXCR and kept in-frame beta chains. CDR3 protein sequences are deduplicated, and each keeps its most common genes and DNA. The sample records some 9,600 distinct CDR3 sequences, about 47% of which are singletons. The ten largest clones take up over 15% of the sample.

The sequencing sample was made of CD4+ T cells from the margin of a lung tumor. What the cell subset or site label conveys for this sample: tumor margin region. The chain was built from TRBV6-1 and TRBJ1-1; the D gene is possibly TRBD1, with 5 bases matching. The TCR was taken from a male donor with lung adenocarcinoma. The CD4 and CD8 labels of this study may be unreliable. The CDR3 corresponds to CASSGAWGRANTEAFF. The DNA sequence reads TGTGCCAGCAGTGGAGCCTGGGGCCGAGCGAACACTGAAGCTTTCTTT.